This T cell receptor (beta chain) derives from a study of T cells in Graves' hyperthyroidism and ophthalmopathy. General study results and limits: It was a median about seven months before onset that the model predicted ophthalmopathy.

The source material, RNA transcripts, was used to amplify TCR beta CDR3 regions. The HTBI primer set served for first-round RT-PCR of the TCR CDR3. Via MiXCR, TCRdb re-called the multiplex PCR reads, giving one row per CDR3 protein. The sample comprises a few hundred thousand distinct CDR3 sequences, 15% to 18% of which are singletons, and approximately 7.5% rests with the top ten. CDR1 LGHNA and CDR2 YNFKEQ come from the germline V gene. Between the trimmed V and J ends, which lost 0 bases and 2 bases, there was a span of 10 bases. This CDR3 is 15 amino acids long. The hyperthyroidism was newly diagnosed and had lasted under 2 months; the patients were aged 18 to 65. Any patient presenting with uncontrolled infection, other autoimmune disease, pregnancy or lactation was left out. Diagnostic decisions used clinical symptoms, serum thyroxine and TRAb, thyroid ultrasound and orbital computed tomography.

This clonotype was detected ten times or more. The antigen is unknown. V is TRBV4-2 and J is TRBJ2-5; D ambiguous. This clonotype originated in a woman aged 18-29 years with Graves' hyperthyroidism. The sequencing sample was made of blood. The CDR3 protein is CASSQDGQEQETQYF. CDR3 nucleotides: TGTGCCAGCAGCCAAGACGGGCAAGAACAAGAGACCCAGTACTTC.